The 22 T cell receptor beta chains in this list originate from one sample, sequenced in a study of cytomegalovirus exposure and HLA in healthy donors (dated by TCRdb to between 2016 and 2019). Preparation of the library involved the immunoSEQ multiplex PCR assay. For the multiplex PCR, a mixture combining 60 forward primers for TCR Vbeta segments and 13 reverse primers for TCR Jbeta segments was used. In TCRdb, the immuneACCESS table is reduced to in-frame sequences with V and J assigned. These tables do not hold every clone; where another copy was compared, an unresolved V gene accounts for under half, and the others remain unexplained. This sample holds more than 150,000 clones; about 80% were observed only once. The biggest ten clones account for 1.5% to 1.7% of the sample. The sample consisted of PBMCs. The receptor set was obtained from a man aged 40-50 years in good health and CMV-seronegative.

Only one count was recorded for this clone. Here the CDR3 DNA reads TGTGCCAGCAGTTCATGGACAAGATCCTCCTCCTACGAGCAGTACTTC. This sequence encodes CASSSWTRSSSYEQYF. The chain uses TRBV28 and TRBJ2-7, with TRBD1 as a possible D gene (5 bases). The V end was cut by 4 bases, the J end by 0 bases, with 16 bases between. The CDR3 covers 16 residues. Germline CDR1 reads MDHEN; CDR2 reads SYDVKM. The full variable domain, with the rest looked up from reference TRBV28 and TRBJ2-7, is DVKVTQSSRYLVKRTGEKVFLECVQDMDHENMFWYRQDPGLGLRLIYFSYDVKMKEKGDIPEGYSVSREKKERFSLILESASTNQTSMYLCASSSWTRSSSYEQYFGPGTRLTVT.

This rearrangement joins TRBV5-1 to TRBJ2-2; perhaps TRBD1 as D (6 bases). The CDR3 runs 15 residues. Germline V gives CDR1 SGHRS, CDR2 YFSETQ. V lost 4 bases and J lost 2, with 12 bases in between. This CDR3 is CASSVTGVNTGELFF. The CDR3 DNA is TGCGCCAGCAGCGTGACAGGAGTCAACACCGGGGAGCTGTTTTTT.

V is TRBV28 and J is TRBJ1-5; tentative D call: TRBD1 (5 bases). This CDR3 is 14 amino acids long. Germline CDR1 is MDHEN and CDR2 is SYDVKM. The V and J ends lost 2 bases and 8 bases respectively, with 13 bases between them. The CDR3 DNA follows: TGTGCCAGCAGTTTAAGCAGGGTTTGGGAGCCCCAGCATTTT. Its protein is CASSLSRVWEPQHF.

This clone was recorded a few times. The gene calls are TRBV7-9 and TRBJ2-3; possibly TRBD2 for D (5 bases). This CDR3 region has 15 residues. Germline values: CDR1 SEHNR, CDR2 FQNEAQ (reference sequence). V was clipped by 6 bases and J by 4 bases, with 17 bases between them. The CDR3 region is CASRQAASNPDTQYF. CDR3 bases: TGTGCCAGCAGACAAGCGGCTAGCAACCCAGATACGCAGTATTTT.

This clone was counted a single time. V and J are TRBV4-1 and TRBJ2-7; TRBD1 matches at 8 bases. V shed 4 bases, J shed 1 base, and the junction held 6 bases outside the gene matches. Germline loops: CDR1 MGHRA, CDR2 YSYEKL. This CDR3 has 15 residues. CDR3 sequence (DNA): TGCGCCAGCAGCCGAGGACAGGGCGGGTCCTACGAGCAGTACTTC. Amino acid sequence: CASSRGQGGSYEQYF.

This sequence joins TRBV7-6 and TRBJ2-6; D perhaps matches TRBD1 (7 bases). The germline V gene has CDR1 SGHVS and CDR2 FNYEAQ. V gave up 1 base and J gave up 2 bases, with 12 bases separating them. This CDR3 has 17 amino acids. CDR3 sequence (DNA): TGTGCCAGCAGCTTAGGACAGGGAGGACCTGGGGCCAACGTCCTGACTTTC. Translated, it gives CASSLGQGGPGANVLTF.

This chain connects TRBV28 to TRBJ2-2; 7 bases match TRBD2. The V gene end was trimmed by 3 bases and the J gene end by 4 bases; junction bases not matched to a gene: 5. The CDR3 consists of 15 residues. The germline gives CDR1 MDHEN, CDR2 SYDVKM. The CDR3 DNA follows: TGTGCCAGCAGTTTCCGCGGGACTATCACCGGGGAGCTGTTTTTT. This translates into CASSFRGTITGELFF.

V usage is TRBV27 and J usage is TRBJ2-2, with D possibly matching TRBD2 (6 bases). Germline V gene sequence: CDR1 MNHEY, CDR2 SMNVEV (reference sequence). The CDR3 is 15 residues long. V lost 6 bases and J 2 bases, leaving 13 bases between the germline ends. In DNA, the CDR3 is TGTGCCAGCAGCCTGGGACTGTTTAACACCGGGGAGCTGTTTTTT. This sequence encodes CASSLGLFNTGELFF.

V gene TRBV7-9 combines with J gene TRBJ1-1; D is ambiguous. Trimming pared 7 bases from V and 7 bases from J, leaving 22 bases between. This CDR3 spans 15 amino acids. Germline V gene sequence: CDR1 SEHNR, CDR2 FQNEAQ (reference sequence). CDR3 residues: CASTHYRQDIVEAFF. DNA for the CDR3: TGTGCCAGCACCCATTATAGACAAGACATAGTTGAAGCTTTCTTT.

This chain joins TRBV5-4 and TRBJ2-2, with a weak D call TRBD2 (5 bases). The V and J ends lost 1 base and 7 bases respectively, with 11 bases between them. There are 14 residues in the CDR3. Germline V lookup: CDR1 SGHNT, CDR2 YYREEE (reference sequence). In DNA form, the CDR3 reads TGTGCCAGCAGCTTGAGAGGACTTCTCGGGGAGCTGTTTTTT. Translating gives CASSLRGLLGELFF.

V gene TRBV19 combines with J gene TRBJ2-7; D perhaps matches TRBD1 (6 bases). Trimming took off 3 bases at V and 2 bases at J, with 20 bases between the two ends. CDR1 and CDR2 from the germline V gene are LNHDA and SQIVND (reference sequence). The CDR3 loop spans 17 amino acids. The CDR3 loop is CASSIQGITGSTYEQYF. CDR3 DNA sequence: TGTGCCAGTAGTATTCAGGGCATAACAGGGAGCACCTACGAGCAGTACTTC.

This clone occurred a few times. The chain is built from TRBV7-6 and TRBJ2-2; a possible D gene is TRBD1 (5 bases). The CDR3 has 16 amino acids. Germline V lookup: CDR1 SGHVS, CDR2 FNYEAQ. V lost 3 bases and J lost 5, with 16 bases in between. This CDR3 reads CASSLGSVGVTGELFF. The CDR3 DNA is TGTGCCAGCAGCTTGGGTTCGGTAGGGGTAACCGGGGAGCTGTTTTTT.

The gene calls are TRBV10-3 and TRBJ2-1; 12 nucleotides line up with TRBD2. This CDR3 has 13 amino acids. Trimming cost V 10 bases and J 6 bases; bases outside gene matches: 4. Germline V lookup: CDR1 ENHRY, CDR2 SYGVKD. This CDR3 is CATGLAGPNEQFF. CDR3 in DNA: TGTGCCACCGGACTAGCGGGACCCAATGAGCAGTTCTTC.

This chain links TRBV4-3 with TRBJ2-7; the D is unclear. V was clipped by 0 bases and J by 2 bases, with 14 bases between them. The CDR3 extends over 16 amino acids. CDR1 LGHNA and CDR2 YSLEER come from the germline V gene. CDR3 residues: CASSQDPAGPPYEQYF. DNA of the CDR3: TGCGCCAGCAGCCAAGACCCCGCAGGCCCACCCTACGAGCAGTACTTC.

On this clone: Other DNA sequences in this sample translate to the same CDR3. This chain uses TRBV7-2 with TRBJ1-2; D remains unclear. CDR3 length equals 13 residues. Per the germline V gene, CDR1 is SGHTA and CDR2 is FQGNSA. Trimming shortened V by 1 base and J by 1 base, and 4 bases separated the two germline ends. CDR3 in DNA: TGTGCCAGCAGCTTAGGACTTAACTATGGCTACACCTTC. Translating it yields CASSLGLNYGYTF. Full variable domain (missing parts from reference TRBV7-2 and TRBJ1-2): GAGVSQSPSNKVTEKGKDVELRCDPISGHTALYWYRQSLGQGLEFLIYFQGNSAPDKSGLPSDRFSAERTGGSVSTLTIQRTQQEDSAVYLCASSLGLNYGYTFGSGTRLTVV.

The CDR3 nucleotides read TGTGCCAGCAGTGTGATCAGGGGGCCGGCTTTCTTT. The encoded protein is CASSVIRGPAFF. The chain has TRBV28 and TRBJ1-1, with TRBD1 matching 8 bases. Germline V gene data show CDR1 as MDHEN and CDR2 as SYDVKM. The CDR3 has 12 amino acids. The V segment lost 5 bases and the J segment 11 bases; nucleotides outside the gene matches: 7. Supplemented by reference TRBV28 and TRBJ1-1, the full variable domain reads DVKVTQSSRYLVKRTGEKVFLECVQDMDHENMFWYRQDPGLGLRLIYFSYDVKMKEKGDIPEGYSVSREKKERFSLILESASTNQTSMYLCASSVIRGPAFFGQGTRLTVV.

The CDR3 DNA reads TGTGCCAGCAGCGTATCGACTAACTACAATGAGCAGTTCTTC. Translated, it gives CASSVSTNYNEQFF. V is TRBV9 and J is TRBJ2-1; TRBD2 might be the D (5 bases). The CDR3 length is 14 residues. Per germline, CDR1 SGDLS and CDR2 YYNGEE. Trimming pared 1 base from V and 3 bases from J, leaving 8 bases between.

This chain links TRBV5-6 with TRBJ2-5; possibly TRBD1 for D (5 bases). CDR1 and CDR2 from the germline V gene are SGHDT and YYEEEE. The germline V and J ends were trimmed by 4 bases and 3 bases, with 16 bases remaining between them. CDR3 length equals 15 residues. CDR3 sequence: CASSPRAGREETQYF. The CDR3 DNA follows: TGTGCCAGCAGCCCCCGAGCCGGCAGGGAAGAGACCCAGTACTTC.

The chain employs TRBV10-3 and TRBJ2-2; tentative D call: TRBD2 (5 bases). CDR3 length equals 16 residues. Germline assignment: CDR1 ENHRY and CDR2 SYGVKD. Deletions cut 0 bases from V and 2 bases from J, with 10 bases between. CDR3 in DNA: TGTGCCATCAGTGAGTCGGGAGAGAGTAACACCGGGGAGCTGTTTTTT. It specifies CAISESGESNTGELFF.

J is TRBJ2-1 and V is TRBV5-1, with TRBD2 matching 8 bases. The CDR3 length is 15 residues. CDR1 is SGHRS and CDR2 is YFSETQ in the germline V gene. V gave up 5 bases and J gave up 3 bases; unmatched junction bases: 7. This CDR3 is CASREGTSGYNEQFF. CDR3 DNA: TGCGCCAGCAGGGAGGGGACTAGTGGCTACAATGAGCAGTTCTTC.

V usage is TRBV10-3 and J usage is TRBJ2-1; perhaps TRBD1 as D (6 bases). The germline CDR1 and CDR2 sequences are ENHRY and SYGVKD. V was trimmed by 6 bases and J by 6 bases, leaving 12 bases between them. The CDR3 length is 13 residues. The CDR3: CAIRDSAGNEQFF. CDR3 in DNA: TGTGCCATCAGGGACAGCGCTGGCAATGAGCAGTTCTTC.

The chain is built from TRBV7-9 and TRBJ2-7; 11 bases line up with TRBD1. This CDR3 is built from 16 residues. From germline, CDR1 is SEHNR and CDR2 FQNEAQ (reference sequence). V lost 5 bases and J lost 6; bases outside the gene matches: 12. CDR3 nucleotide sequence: TGTGCCAGCAGCCCCGGAGGGGACAGGGGGAACGGCGAGCAGTACTTC. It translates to CASSPGGDRGNGEQYF.